This T cell receptor (beta chain) was identified in a study of T cells in Graves' hyperthyroidism and ophthalmopathy. Study details: Sampling of peripheral blood happened at initial diagnosis, prior to any treatment.

The sample holds a few counts of this clonotype. The CDR3 totals 14 residues. Germline CDR1 and CDR2: SGHDN and FVKESK. Between the trimmed V and J ends, which lost 8 bases and 4 bases, there was a span of 17 bases. It was RNA transcripts that yielded the amplified TCR beta CDR3 regions. RT-PCR in the first round (using the HTBI primer set) targeted the TCR CDR3. A single record per CDR3 protein comes from TCRdb applying MiXCR to the multiplex PCR reads. The sample shows roughly 750,000 distinct CDR3 sequences, about 15% of them seen only once. The source is a man aged 18-30 years with Graves' hyperthyroidism. The chain employs TRBV14 and TRBJ2-5, with D tentatively TRBD1 (6 bases). The sample was blood. CDR3 DNA: TGTGCCAGCGCCAAGGGGGACAACGGAGAGACCCAGTACTTC. Amino acids: CASAKGDNGETQYF. Drawing the rest from reference TRBV14 and TRBJ2-5, the complete variable domain is EAGVTQFPSHSVIEKGQTVTLRCDPISGHDNLYWYRRVMGKEIKFLLHFVKESKQDESGMPNNRFLAERTGGTYSTLKVQPAELEDSGVYFCASAKGDNGETQYFGPGTRLLVL.